The 16 T cell receptor beta chains in this list originate from one sample, sequenced in a study of tumor T cells in aggressive B-cell lymphoma. Using immunoSEQ multiplex PCR, the repertoire was profiled, and TCRdb retains in-frame clones only, with some absent. The sample has about 5,300 clones, roughly 87% seen once. Sequencing input: tumor tissue. These TCRs come from an adult with diffuse large B cell lymphoma.

The V and J genes are TRBV6-5 and TRBJ1-2; TRBD1 might be the D (6 bases). Germline V gives CDR1 MNHEY, CDR2 SVGAGI. The V end lost 2 bases, the J end lost 4 bases, and 11 bases lay between the germline ends. CDR3 length: 14 residues. CDR3 sequence (DNA): TGTGCCAGCAGTTACCGGCAGGGGAGCTATGGCTACACCTTC. Amino acid sequence: CASSYRQGSYGYTF.

The rearrangement joins TRBV18 to TRBJ1-1, with D unclear. V gave up 3 bases and J gave up 1 base, with 6 bases separating them. The CDR3 loop spans 13 amino acids. Germline CDR1 KGHSH, CDR2 LQKENI. The CDR3 loop reads CASSPMRNTEAFF. DNA of the CDR3: TGTGCCAGCTCACCGATGCGGAACACTGAAGCTTTCTTT.

There are a few counts of this clone. J is TRBJ2-7 and V is TRBV6-4; D is uncertain. Germline CDR1 and CDR2: MRHNA and SNTAGT. This CDR3 has 13 amino acids. Trimming took off 7 bases at V and 2 bases at J, with 12 bases between the two ends. The CDR3 DNA reads as TGTGCCAGCACTCCCAGGCCCGCCTACGAGCAGTACTTC. Amino acid sequence: CASTPRPAYEQYF.

This clone appeared a single time. The V and J genes are TRBV5-1 and TRBJ1-1, with 7 bases that match TRBD1. Germline CDR1 is SGHRS and CDR2 is YFSETQ. Trimming cost V 2 bases and J 1 base; bases outside gene matches: 2. The length of the CDR3 is 14 residues. The CDR3 is CASSLQGRNTEAFF. The DNA of the CDR3 is TGCGCCAGCAGCTTACAGGGGAGGAACACTGAAGCTTTCTTT.

This chain connects TRBV7-9 to TRBJ1-1; D is uncertain. Per the germline V gene, CDR1 is SEHNR and CDR2 is FQNEAQ (reference sequence). V dropped 4 bases and J dropped 4 bases, with 16 bases sitting between them. The CDR3 totals 15 residues. DNA for the CDR3: TGTGCCAGCAGCTCGGAGGCGTGGGGAGGCACTGAAGCTTTCTTT. The encoded protein is CASSSEAWGGTEAFF.

This rearrangement joins TRBV7-9 to TRBJ2-7; D is perhaps TRBD1 (6 bases). The CDR3 totals 14 residues. Germline assignment: CDR1 SEHNR and CDR2 FQNEAQ (reference sequence). The V and J ends lost 5 bases and 3 bases respectively, with 14 bases between them. In DNA form, the CDR3 reads TGTGCCAGCAGCCCACGGGACAATCTCTACGAGCAGTACTTC. Amino acids: CASSPRDNLYEQYF.

The chain recombines TRBV9 with TRBJ1-2; D uncertain. This CDR3 comprises 15 residues. Trimming removed 4 bases at V and 8 bases at J, with 21 bases between. Germline CDR1 is SGDLS and CDR2 is YYNGEE. CDR3 protein: CASSSTPTPLYGYTF. In DNA form, the CDR3 reads TGTGCCAGCAGCTCCACGCCGACACCGCTTTACGGCTACACCTTC.

The chain uses TRBV10-2 and TRBJ2-1, with 8 positions matching TRBD2. Germline CDR1 reads WSHSY; CDR2 reads SAAADI. This CDR3 has 14 amino acids. V lost 4 bases to trimming and J lost 5 bases; unmatched junction nucleotides: 4. The CDR3 nucleotides read TGCGCCAGCAGTGGCGCGGGAGGAGACAATGAGCAGTTCTTC. Translation: CASSGAGGDNEQFF.

The chain is built from TRBV29-1 and TRBJ2-1; D perhaps matches TRBD2 (5 bases). Germline lookup yields CDR1 SQVTM and CDR2 ANQGSEA. V lost 4 bases and J 6 bases, leaving 13 bases between the germline ends. The CDR3 contains 13 residues. The CDR3 bases are TGCAGCGTTGGATCCGGGAACCTCAATGAGCAGTTCTTC. It is translated as CSVGSGNLNEQFF.

This clone occurred once. The chain combines TRBV5-1 with TRBJ1-2; D unresolved. The germline CDR1 and CDR2 sequences are SGHRS and YFSETQ. The length of the CDR3 is 13 residues. V was shortened by 1 base and J by 8 bases, with 12 bases between the two germline ends. The CDR3 DNA follows: TGCGCCAGCAGCTTGACACCCCGAGGCGGCTACACCTTC. It encodes CASSLTPRGGYTF.

The chain recombines TRBV9 with TRBJ2-2, with unresolved D. Germline-derived CDR1 and CDR2 are SGDLS and YYNGEE. V lost 3 bases and J lost 7, with 10 bases in between. This CDR3 is 13 amino acids long. The CDR3 sequence is CASSALEYGELFF. In nucleotides, the CDR3 is TGTGCCAGCAGCGCACTCGAGTACGGGGAGCTGTTTTTT.

This chain links TRBV10-3 with TRBJ1-1; tentatively, D is TRBD1 (5 bases). This CDR3 has 13 residues. Germline V gives CDR1 ENHRY, CDR2 SYGVKD. Trimming pared 1 base from V and 4 bases from J, leaving 7 bases between. CDR3 amino acids: CAISEWGSTEAFF. The CDR3 DNA follows: TGTGCCATCAGTGAGTGGGGCAGCACTGAAGCTTTCTTT.

The chain carries TRBV4-2 and TRBJ2-1, with 11 bases fitting TRBD2. The V gene's germline CDR1 is LGHNA and CDR2 YNFKEQ. This CDR3 is 16 amino acids long. V lost 1 base and J lost 8; bases outside the gene matches: 7. The DNA of the CDR3 is TGTGCCAGCAGCCAAGGTGAACCTAGCGGGGGGTATGAGCAGTTCTTC. Protein: CASSQGEPSGGYEQFF.

This chain joins TRBV5-6 and TRBJ1-2; possible D gene TRBD1, 5 bases. This CDR3 spans 11 amino acids. The ends were cut back, 6 bases at V and 7 bases at J, with 10 bases in the middle. CDR1 and CDR2 from the germline V gene are SGHDT and YYEEEE. In nucleotides, the CDR3 is TGTGCCAGCACCAGGGCGTCTGGCTACACCTTC. It encodes CASTRASGYTF.

The V call is TRBV25-1, the J call TRBJ2-1, with D possibly being TRBD2 (6 bases). Germline loops: CDR1 MGHDK, CDR2 SYGVNS. Trimming left V 1 base short and J 4 bases short, with 8 bases between. This CDR3 region has 14 residues. The CDR3 protein is CASSESGGYNEQFF. In nucleotides, the CDR3 is TGTGCCAGCAGTGAATCTGGGGGGTACAATGAGCAGTTCTTC.

The V and J genes are TRBV15 and TRBJ2-1, with 8 bases matching TRBD2. The CDR3 consists of 15 residues. CDR1 is LNHNV and CDR2 is YYDKDF in the germline V gene (reference sequence). V lost 3 bases, J lost 5 bases, and 6 bases stayed unmatched. The CDR3 loop reads CATSRERGSDNEQFF. CDR3 bases: TGTGCCACCAGCAGGGAGCGGGGGAGCGACAATGAGCAGTTCTTC.